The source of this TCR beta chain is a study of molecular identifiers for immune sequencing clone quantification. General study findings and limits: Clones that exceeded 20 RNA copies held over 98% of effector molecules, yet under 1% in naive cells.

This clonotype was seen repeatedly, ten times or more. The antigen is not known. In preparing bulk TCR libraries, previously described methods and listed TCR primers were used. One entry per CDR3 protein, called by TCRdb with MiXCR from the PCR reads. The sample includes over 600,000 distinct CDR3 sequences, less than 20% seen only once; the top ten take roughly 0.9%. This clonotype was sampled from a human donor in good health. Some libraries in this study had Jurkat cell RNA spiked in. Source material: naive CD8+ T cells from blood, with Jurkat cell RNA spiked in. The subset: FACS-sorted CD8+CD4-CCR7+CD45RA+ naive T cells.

Here the CDR3 DNA reads TGTGCCAGCAGTTTCGGACAACAACAGCCCCAGCATTTT. It specifies CASSFGQQQPQHF. This chain uses TRBV12-3 or TRBV12-4 with TRBJ1-5; possible D gene TRBD1, 5 bases. This CDR3 has 13 residues. V was cut by 3 bases and J by 7 bases, with 10 bases left in between.